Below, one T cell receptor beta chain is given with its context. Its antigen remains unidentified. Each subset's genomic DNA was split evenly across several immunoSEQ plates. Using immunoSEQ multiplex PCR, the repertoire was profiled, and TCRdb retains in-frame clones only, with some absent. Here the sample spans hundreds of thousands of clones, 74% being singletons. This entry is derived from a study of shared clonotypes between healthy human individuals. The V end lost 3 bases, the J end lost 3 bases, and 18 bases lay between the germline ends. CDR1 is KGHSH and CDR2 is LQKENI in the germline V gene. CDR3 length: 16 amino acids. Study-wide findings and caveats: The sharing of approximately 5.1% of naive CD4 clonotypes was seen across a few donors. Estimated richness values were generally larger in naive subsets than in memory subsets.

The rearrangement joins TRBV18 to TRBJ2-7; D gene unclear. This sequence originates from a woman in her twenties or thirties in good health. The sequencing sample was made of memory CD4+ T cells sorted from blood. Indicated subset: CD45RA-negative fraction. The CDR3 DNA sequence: TGTGCCAGCTCACCCCCACGGGCCTCGGGTATCTACGAGCAGTACTTC. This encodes CASSPPRASGIYEQYF.